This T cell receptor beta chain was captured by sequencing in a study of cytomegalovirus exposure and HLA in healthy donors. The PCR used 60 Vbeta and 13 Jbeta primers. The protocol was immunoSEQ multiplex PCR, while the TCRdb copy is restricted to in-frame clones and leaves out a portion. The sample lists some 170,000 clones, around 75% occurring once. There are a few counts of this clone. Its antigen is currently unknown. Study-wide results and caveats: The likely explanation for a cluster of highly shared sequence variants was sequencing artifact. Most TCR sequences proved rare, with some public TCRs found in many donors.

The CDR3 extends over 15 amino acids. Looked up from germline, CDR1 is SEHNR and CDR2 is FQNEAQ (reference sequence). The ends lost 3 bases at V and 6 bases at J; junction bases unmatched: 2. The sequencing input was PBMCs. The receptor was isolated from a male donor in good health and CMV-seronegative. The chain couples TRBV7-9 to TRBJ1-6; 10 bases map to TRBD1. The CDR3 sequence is CASSFRDRGNSPLHF. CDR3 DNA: TGTGCCAGCAGCTTCCGGGACAGGGGTAATTCACCCCTCCACTTT.